Below are 13 T cell receptor beta chains sequenced from a single sample in a study of blood T cell repertoires in COVID-19. The assay was immunoSEQ multiplex PCR, and TCRdb's table has in-frame clones only and misses some. The table has a few hundred thousand clones, about 90% seen once. Input material: peripheral blood. These receptor sequences come from a man between 18 and 29 years old with active or convalescent COVID-19.

The chain is built from TRBV4-1 and TRBJ1-4; D not certain. The V end was cut by 2 bases, the J end by 2 bases, with 9 bases between. This CDR3 comprises 15 residues. Germline CDR1 MGHRA, CDR2 YSYEKL. CDR3: CASSQIDGTNEKLFF. In nucleotides, the CDR3 is TGCGCCAGCAGCCAAATAGACGGGACTAATGAAAAACTGTTTTTT.

CDR3 bases: TGTGCCAGCAGCCTGAGGGGACTCTATAATTCACCCCTCCACTTT. It specifies CASSLRGLYNSPLHF. This sequence joins TRBV7-3 and TRBJ1-6, with a weak D call TRBD1 (5 bases). Germline V gives CDR1 SGHTA, CDR2 FQGTGA. The CDR3 is 15 residues long. Deletions cut 5 bases from V and 3 bases from J, with 11 bases between. Supplemented by reference TRBV7-3 and TRBJ1-6, the full variable domain reads GAGVSQTPSNKVTEKGKYVELRCDPISGHTALYWYRQSLGQGPEFLIYFQGTGAADDSGLPNDRFFAVRPEGSVSTLKIQRTERGDSAVYLCASSLRGLYNSPLHFGNGTRLTVT.

This clone was counted a single time. The gene calls are TRBV5-1 and TRBJ2-5; tentative D call: TRBD2 (7 bases). Trimming removed 1 base at V and 2 bases at J, with 12 bases between. Germline CDR1 SGHRS, CDR2 YFSETQ. The CDR3 extends over 15 amino acids. The CDR3 sequence is CASSLRGREQETQYF. The CDR3 DNA reads TGCGCCAGCAGCTTGAGGGGGAGGGAGCAAGAGACCCAGTACTTC. Variable domain in full (rest from reference TRBV5-1 and TRBJ2-5): KAGVTQTPRYLIKTRGQQVTLSCSPISGHRSVSWYQQTPGQGLQFLFEYFSETQRNKGNFPGRFSGRQFSNSRSEMNVSTLELGDSALYLCASSLRGREQETQYFGPGTRLLVL.

The chain uses TRBV7-2 and TRBJ1-5; no definite D call. Per germline, CDR1 SGHTA and CDR2 FQGNSA. V was clipped by 2 bases and J by 6 bases, with 17 bases between them. The CDR3 has 16 amino acids. CDR3 coding DNA: TGTGCCAGCAGCTTAACTCTAGGCAGTCTGCTTCAGCCCCAGCATTTT. Translation gives CASSLTLGSLLQPQHF.

With respect to this clone: The sample contains more than one DNA sequence encoding this CDR3. The chain has TRBV7-2 and TRBJ1-5; D gene ambiguous. Looked up from germline, CDR1 is SGHTA and CDR2 is FQGNSA. The germline V and J ends were trimmed by 1 base and 3 bases, with 7 bases remaining between them. CDR3 length: 14 amino acids. In DNA form, the CDR3 reads TGTGCCAGCAGCTTAGTGAGAGACAATCAGCCCCAGCATTTT. Its translation is CASSLVRDNQPQHF.

The chain's CDR3 is CASSLTGRGGETQYF. The DNA of the CDR3 is TGCGCCAGCAGCTTGACGGGGCGGGGTGGAGAGACCCAGTACTTC. The chain uses TRBV5-1 and TRBJ2-5, with TRBD2 as a possible D gene (6 bases). V was pared by 1 base and J by 4 bases, with 14 bases between. The CDR3 is made up of 15 amino acids. The germline gives CDR1 SGHRS, CDR2 YFSETQ.

V gene TRBV15 combines with J gene TRBJ2-1; perhaps TRBD1 as D (7 bases). The CDR3 loop spans 15 amino acids. Trimming took off 0 bases at V and 3 bases at J, with 9 bases between the two ends. Germline CDR1 reads LNHNV; CDR2 reads YYDKDF (reference sequence). CDR3 sequence: CATSRDRGDYNEQFF. CDR3 coding DNA: TGTGCCACCAGCAGAGACAGGGGGGACTACAATGAGCAGTTCTTC.

The genes are TRBV7-6 and TRBJ1-1, with D unclear. Germline loops: CDR1 SGHVS, CDR2 FNYEAQ. With 1 base removed from V and 0 bases from J, the gap between germline ends came to 3 bases. The CDR3 totals 13 residues. CDR3 residues: CASSLDLNTEAFF. The DNA of the CDR3 is TGTGCCAGCAGCTTAGACTTGAACACTGAAGCTTTCTTT. Full variable domain (remainder filled in from reference TRBV7-6 and TRBJ1-1): GAGVSQSPRYKVTKRGQDVALRCDPISGHVSLYWYRQALGQGPEFLTYFNYEAQQDKSGLPNDRFSAERPEGSISTLTIQRTEQRDSAMYRCASSLDLNTEAFFGQGTRLTVV.

The chain couples TRBV27 to TRBJ2-7; D is possibly TRBD1 (6 bases). This CDR3 spans 14 amino acids. In germline, CDR1 is MNHEY, CDR2 SMNVEV (reference sequence). V lost 7 bases and J 0 bases, leaving 13 bases between the germline ends. Written as DNA, the CDR3 is TGTGCCAGCAAAGTAGGGACAATCTCCTACGAGCAGTACTTC. Its translation: CASKVGTISYEQYF.

This rearrangement joins TRBV29-1 to TRBJ2-7, with 7 bases lining up with TRBD1. The CDR3 sequence is 13 residues long. V shed 7 bases and J 0 bases; nucleotides not matched to a gene: 6. Germline assignment: CDR1 SQVTM and CDR2 ANQGSEA. The CDR3 coding sequence is TGCAGCGCTAGGGACAGTAGCTCCTACGAGCAGTACTTC. It yields the protein CSARDSSSYEQYF.

The rearrangement links TRBV27 to TRBJ2-1, with D possibly TRBD2 on 6 matching bases. Between the trimmed V and J ends, which lost 4 bases and 1 base, there was a span of 17 bases. The CDR3 has 17 residues. Germline CDR1 MNHEY, CDR2 SMNVEV (reference sequence). The CDR3 loop is CASSSNRDSVSYNEQFF. For the CDR3, the DNA is TGTGCCAGCAGTTCCAACCGGGACTCAGTGTCCTACAATGAGCAGTTCTTC.

The V gene is TRBV9, the J gene TRBJ2-2, with 10 bases identical to TRBD2. The CDR3 runs 17 residues. Trimming took 0 bases from V and 3 from J; bases not matched to a gene: 5. The germline V gene encodes CDR1 SGDLS and CDR2 YYNGEE. DNA for the CDR3: TGTGCCAGCAGCGTAGGACTAGCGGGCGACTACACCGGGGAGCTGTTTTTT. Its translation is CASSVGLAGDYTGELFF.

A single count supports this clone. V is TRBV19 and J is TRBJ1-1; D not resolved. Between the trimmed V and J ends, which lost 3 bases and 11 bases, there was a span of 10 bases. Germline CDR1 is LNHDA and CDR2 is SQIVND (reference sequence). The CDR3 runs to 11 residues. CDR3 sequence (DNA): TGTGCCAGTAGTATGCGGGTAGAGGCTTTCTTT. This gives the protein CASSMRVEAFF.